This T cell receptor (beta chain) was recovered during a study of T cells in localized non-small cell lung cancer. Broader study findings: Longer overall survival was seen with higher T cell density measured in blood. Uninvolved adjacent lung had more T cell clonality than any other tissue, topping tumor.

Comment on this clone: Antigen: not known.

Produced via immunoSEQ multiplex PCR; TCRdb's table is partial and in-frame only. The table includes some 29,000 clones, roughly 87% detected once. The sequenced sample was peripheral blood, obtained before any cancer treatment. The TCR was taken from a male donor at least 60 years old with stage I lung adenocarcinoma.

CDR3 bases: TGTGCCAGCAGCTTGGCAGCCGAATCTTATGGCTACACCTTC. This encodes CASSLAAESYGYTF. This chain connects TRBV7-2 to TRBJ1-2; D is ambiguous. CDR1 and CDR2 (germline): SGHTA, FQGNSA. This CDR3 comprises 14 residues. V lost 3 bases and J 5 bases, leaving 13 bases between the germline ends.